This TCR beta chain emerged from a study of graft-versus-host responses after intestinal transplantation. Profiling relied on immunoSEQ multiplex PCR, and the TCRdb table lists in-frame clones only, not all of them. The table includes tens of thousands of clones, roughly 90% detected once. With respect to this clone: The target antigen is unknown.

Unmatched junction bases numbered 5, after V lost 3 bases and J lost 2 bases. The CDR3 runs to 15 residues. Germline-derived CDR1 and CDR2 are SGHVS and FNYEAQ. This sequence joins TRBV7-6 and TRBJ2-7, with 9 bases fitting TRBD2. The input for sequencing was unstimulated CD4+ T cells sorted from spleen or lymph node cells, taken before intestinal transplant. This receptor was identified in a human donor who received an intestinal transplant. The CDR3 region is CASSLGTSRAYEQYF. CDR3 nucleotides: TGTGCCAGCAGCTTGGGGACTAGCAGAGCCTACGAGCAGTACTTC.